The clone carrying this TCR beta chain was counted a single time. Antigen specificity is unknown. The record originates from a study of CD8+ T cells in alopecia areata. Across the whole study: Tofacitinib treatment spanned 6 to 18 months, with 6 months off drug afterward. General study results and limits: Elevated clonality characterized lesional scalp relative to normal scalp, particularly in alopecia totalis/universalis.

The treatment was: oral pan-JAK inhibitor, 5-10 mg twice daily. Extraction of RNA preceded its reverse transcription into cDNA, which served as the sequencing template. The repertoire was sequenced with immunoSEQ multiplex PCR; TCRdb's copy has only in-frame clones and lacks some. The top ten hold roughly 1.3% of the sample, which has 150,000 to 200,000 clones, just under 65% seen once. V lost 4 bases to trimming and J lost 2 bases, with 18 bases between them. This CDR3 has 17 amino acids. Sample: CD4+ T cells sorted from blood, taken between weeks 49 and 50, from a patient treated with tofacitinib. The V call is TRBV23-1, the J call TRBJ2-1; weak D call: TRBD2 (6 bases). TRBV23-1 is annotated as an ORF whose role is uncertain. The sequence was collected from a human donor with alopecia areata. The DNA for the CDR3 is TGCGCCAGCAGTCCGATAGAGAGGGCGGGGCCCTACAATGAGCAGTTCTTC. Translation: CASSPIERAGPYNEQFF.